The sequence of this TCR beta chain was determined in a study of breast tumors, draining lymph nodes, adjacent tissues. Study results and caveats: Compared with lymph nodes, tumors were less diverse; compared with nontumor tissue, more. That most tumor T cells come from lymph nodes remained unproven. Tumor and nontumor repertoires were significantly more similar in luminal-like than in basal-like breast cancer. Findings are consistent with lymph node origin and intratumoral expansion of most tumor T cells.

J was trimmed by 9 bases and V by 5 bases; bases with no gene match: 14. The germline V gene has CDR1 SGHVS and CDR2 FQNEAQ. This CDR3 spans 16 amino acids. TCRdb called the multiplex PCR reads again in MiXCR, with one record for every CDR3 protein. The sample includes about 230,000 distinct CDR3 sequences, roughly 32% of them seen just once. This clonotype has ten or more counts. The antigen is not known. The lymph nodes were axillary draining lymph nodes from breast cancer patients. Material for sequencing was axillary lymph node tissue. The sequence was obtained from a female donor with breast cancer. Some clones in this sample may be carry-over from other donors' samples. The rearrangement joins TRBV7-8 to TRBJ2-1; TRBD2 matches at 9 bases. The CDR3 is CASSTSLAGGPGEQFF. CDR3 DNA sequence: TGTGCCAGCAGCACCTCTCTTGCGGGAGGGCCAGGTGAGCAGTTCTTC. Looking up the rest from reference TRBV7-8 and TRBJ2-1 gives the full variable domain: GAGVSQSPRYKVAKRGQDVALRCDPISGHVSLFWYQQALGQGPEFLTYFQNEAQLDKSGLPSDRFFAERPEGSVSTLKIQRTQQEDSAVYLCASSTSLAGGPGEQFFGPGTRLTVL.